Listed here are 12 T cell receptor beta chains from one sample, sequenced in a study of cytomegalovirus exposure and HLA in healthy donors. Primers included in the PCR were 60 Vbeta and 13 Jbeta primers. Clones were sequenced by immunoSEQ multiplex PCR, and TCRdb holds only the in-frame ones, with some missing. The sample carries about 140,000 clones, roughly 80% recorded once. The specimen was PBMCs. The receptors here all came from a male donor in good health and CMV-seronegative.

The chain employs TRBV7-2 and TRBJ1-3; 8 nucleotides agree with TRBD1. Germline CDR1 and CDR2: SGHTA and FQGNSA. There are 16 residues in the CDR3. V lost 5 bases to trimming and J lost 0 bases; unmatched junction nucleotides: 6. CDR3 DNA sequence: TGTGCCAGCAGCCCGAACAGGGGGAGCTCTGGAAACACCATATATTTT. This codes for CASSPNRGSSGNTIYF.

V usage is TRBV14 and J usage is TRBJ2-5, with D maybe TRBD2 (5 bases). CDR3 length: 16 amino acids. V was trimmed by 5 bases and J by 5 bases, leaving 21 bases between them. Germline values: CDR1 SGHDN, CDR2 FVKESK. Here the CDR3 reads CASSYLAGAGEETQYF. CDR3 bases: TGTGCCAGCAGCTATCTCGCTGGAGCCGGGGAGGAGACCCAGTACTTC.

This sequence joins TRBV25-1 and TRBJ2-1; 7 positions agree with TRBD2. CDR3 length: 15 residues. Germline CDR1 MGHDK, CDR2 SYGVNS. Germline trimming cut 3 bases from V and 3 bases from J; bases unmatched to any gene: 5. The CDR3 sequence is CASSDSSGYYNEQFF. CDR3 bases: TGTGCCAGCAGTGATTCTAGCGGATACTACAATGAGCAGTTCTTC.

The CDR3 spells CASSSTGSYEQYF. The CDR3 nucleotides read TGTGCCAGCAGCTCCACAGGGTCCTACGAGCAGTACTTC. The genes are TRBV11-2 and TRBJ2-7, with D possibly TRBD1 on 6 matching bases. CDR1 and CDR2 from the germline V gene are SGHAT and FQNNGV. The CDR3 consists of 13 residues. V dropped 4 bases and J dropped 1 base, with 8 bases sitting between them.

V is TRBV21-1 and J is TRBJ2-5; the table's D call, TRBD2, was not checked against the DNA. TRBV21-1 is a pseudogene locus. This CDR3 comprises 16 residues. The CDR3 nucleotides are TGTGCCAGCATCCGAATATCGGGGCGGGGGGAAGAGACCCAGTACTTC. Protein: CASIRISGRGEETQYF.

The V gene is TRBV2, the J gene TRBJ1-4; 7 bases match TRBD1. The CDR3 is 14 residues long. The V segment lost 4 bases and the J segment 8 bases; nucleotides outside the gene matches: 7. CDR1 is SNHLY, CDR2 FYNNEI, per germline. CDR3 DNA sequence: TGTGCCAGCAGTGTTGACAGGGAAGGAGAAAAACTGTTTTTT. This translates into CASSVDREGEKLFF. The full variable domain, its missing parts supplied by reference TRBV2 and TRBJ1-4, is EPEVTQTPSHQVTQMGQEVILRCVPISNHLYFYWYRQILGQKVEFLVSFYNNEISEKSEIFDDQFSVERPDGSNFTLKIRSTKLEDSAMYFCASSVDREGEKLFFGSGTQLSVL.

The rearrangement joins TRBV5-1 to TRBJ2-7; D is undetermined. Germline values: CDR1 SGHRS, CDR2 YFSETQ. This CDR3 region has 13 residues. V was trimmed by 0 bases and J by 3 bases, leaving 7 bases between them. For the CDR3, the DNA is TGCGCCAGCAGCTTGGATGGCAACTACGAGCAGTACTTC. As protein: CASSLDGNYEQYF.

The sample holds a few counts of this clone. The rearrangement links TRBV19 to TRBJ1-3, with 9 positions matching TRBD1. Per germline, CDR1 LNHDA and CDR2 SQIVND (reference sequence). The CDR3 has 17 amino acids. Germline trimming cut 8 bases from V and 2 bases from J; bases unmatched to any gene: 13. Written as DNA, the CDR3 is TGTGCCAGTGTTCCTTCCGGGACAGGGTTAACTGGAAACACCATATATTTT. Protein sequence: CASVPSGTGLTGNTIYF.

This chain uses TRBV5-1 with TRBJ1-5; maybe TRBD1 (5 bases). Trimming stripped 0 bases from V and 3 bases from J, with 19 bases between. Germline CDR1 and CDR2: SGHRS and YFSETQ. This CDR3 spans 18 amino acids. The CDR3, as DNA: TGCGCCAGCAGCTTGGTTCCCCCCACCACAGGATACAATCAGCCCCAGCATTTT. The encoded protein is CASSLVPPTTGYNQPQHF.

The chain recombines TRBV28 with TRBJ1-2; a possible D gene is TRBD1 (5 bases). Trimming pared 2 bases from V and 7 bases from J, leaving 17 bases between. This CDR3 spans 15 amino acids. Germline lookup yields CDR1 MDHEN and CDR2 SYDVKM. DNA for the CDR3: TGTGCCAGCAGTTTACCCCAGGGCCTCCGGCTTGGCTACACCTTC. As protein: CASSLPQGLRLGYTF.

In its sample, this clone was seen once. The V and J genes are TRBV19 and TRBJ2-1; 10 nucleotides align to TRBD2. The ends lost 5 bases at V and 6 bases at J; junction bases unmatched: 7. CDR1 is LNHDA and CDR2 is SQIVND in the germline V gene (reference sequence). The CDR3 is made up of 15 amino acids. DNA for the CDR3: TGTGCCAGTAGTTCTAGCGGGAGTGGTCCCAATGAGCAGTTCTTC. It yields the protein CASSSSGSGPNEQFF.

The V and J genes are TRBV6-4 and TRBJ1-2; D uncertain. CDR3 size: 13 residues. Trimming took off 4 bases at V and 3 bases at J, with 9 bases between the two ends. Germline values: CDR1 MRHNA, CDR2 SNTAGT. The CDR3 loop reads CASSGWRDYGYTF. The CDR3 nucleotides read TGTGCCAGCAGTGGGTGGAGGGACTATGGCTACACCTTC.